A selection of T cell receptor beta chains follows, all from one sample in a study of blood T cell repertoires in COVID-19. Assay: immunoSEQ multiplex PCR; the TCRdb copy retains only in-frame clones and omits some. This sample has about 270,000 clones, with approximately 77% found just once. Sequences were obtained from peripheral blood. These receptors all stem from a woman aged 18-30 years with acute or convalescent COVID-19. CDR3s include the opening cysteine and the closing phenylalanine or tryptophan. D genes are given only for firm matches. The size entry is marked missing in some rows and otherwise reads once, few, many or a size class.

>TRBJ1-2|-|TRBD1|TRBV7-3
TGTGCCAGCAGCCGACAGGGTGGTGACTATGGCTACACCTTC
CASSRQGGDYGYTF
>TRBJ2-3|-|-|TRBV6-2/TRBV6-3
TGTGCCAGCAGTATTTTAGCGGAGTCCACAGATACGCAGTATTTT
CASSILAESTDTQYF
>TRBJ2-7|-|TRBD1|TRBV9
TGTGCCAGCAGCGTATCAGGGACAGGCCCCTACGAGCAGTACTTC
CASSVSGTGPYEQYF
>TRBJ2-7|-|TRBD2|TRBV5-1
TGCGCCAGCAGCCCGCCTCGGCTAGCGGGGGATTCCTACGAGCAGTACTTC
CASSPPRLAGDSYEQYF
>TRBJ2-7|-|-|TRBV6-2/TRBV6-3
TGTGCCAGCAGTCAAGACATCCACGAGCAGTACTTC
CASSQDIHEQYF
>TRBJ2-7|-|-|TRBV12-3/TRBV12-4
TGTGCCAGCAGTTATGGCGGAGGGGACGAGCAGTACTTC
CASSYGGGDEQYF
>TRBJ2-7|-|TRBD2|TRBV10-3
TGTGCCATCAGTGAGTTACCGACTAGCGGGAGGGCCCCTACCTACGAGCAGTACTTC
CAISELPTSGRAPTYEQYF
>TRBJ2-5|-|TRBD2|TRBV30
TGTGCCTGGAGTGTACCATGGGGGGGCCAAGAGACCCAGTACTTC
CAWSVPWGGQETQYF
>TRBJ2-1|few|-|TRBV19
TGTGCCAGTAGTATGGAGGTAGCGGCCCATGAGCAGTTCTTC
CASSMEVAAHEQFF
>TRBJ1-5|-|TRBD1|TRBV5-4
TGTGCCAGCAGCCCGGGGACAGGTAGCAATCAGCCCCAGCATTTT
CASSPGTGSNQPQHF
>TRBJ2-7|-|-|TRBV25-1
TGTGCCAGCAGTGGAGGGTTGGGTCCCTACGAGCAGTACTTC
CASSGGLGPYEQYF
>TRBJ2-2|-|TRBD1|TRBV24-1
TGTGCCACCAGTGACCAGGGACAGGGGAACACCGGGGAGCTGTTTTTT
CATSDQGQGNTGELFF
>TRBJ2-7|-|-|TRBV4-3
TGCGCCAGCAGCCAAGATGAGGGTAGCGCGTACGAGCAGTACTTC
CASSQDEGSAYEQYF
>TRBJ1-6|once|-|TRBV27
TGTGCCAGCAGTTTATCCCGGGGAGCCTATAATTCACCCCTCCACTTT
CASSLSRGAYNSPLHF
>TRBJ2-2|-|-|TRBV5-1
TGCGCCAGCAGCTTGGCCGGGGTGAACACCGGGGAGCTGTTTTTT
CASSLAGVNTGELFF
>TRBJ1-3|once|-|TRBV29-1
TGCAGCGTTGACCGCGGGGGAAACACCATATATTTT
CSVDRGGNTIYF
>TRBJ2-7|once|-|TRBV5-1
TGCGCCAGCAGCTTGTGGGCAGCTAACGAGCAGTACTTC
CASSLWAANEQYF
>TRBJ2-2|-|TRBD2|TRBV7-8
TGTGCCAGCAGCTATAGCGGGAGGGCCGGCACCGGGGAGCTGTTTTTT
CASSYSGRAGTGELFF
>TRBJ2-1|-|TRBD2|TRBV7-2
TGTGCCAGCAGCCCAAGGGGTCTAGCGGGAGGTTTCAATGAGCAGTTCTTC
CASSPRGLAGGFNEQFF
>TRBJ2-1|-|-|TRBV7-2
TGTGCCAGCAGCTTTGGGCAGCGGCCCTACCGCAATGAGCAGTTCTTC
CASSFGQRPYRNEQFF
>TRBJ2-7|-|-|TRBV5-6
TGTGCCAGCAGCTTTCCTCGGTCCTACGAGCAGTACTTC
CASSFPRSYEQYF
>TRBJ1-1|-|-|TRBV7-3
TGTGCCAGCAGCTTCGGCCGGGAAACTGAAGCTTTCTTT
CASSFGRETEAFF
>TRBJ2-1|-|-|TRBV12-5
TGTGCTAGTGGTTTGGTATTGACTCGAGACCTCAATGAGCAGTTCTTC
CASGLVLTRDLNEQFF
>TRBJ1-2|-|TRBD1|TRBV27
TGTGCCAGCAGTTTACATGGGCAACAGGGGTTTGTCTATGGCTACACCTTC
CASSLHGQQGFVYGYTF
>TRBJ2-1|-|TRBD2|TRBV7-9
TGTGCCAGCAGCTCCGGGGGACTAGCATACAATGAGCAGTTCTTC
CASSSGGLAYNEQFF
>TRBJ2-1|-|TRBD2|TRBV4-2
TGTGCCAGCAGCCAGGAGACTAGCGGCTCCTACAATGAGCAGTTCTTC
CASSQETSGSYNEQFF
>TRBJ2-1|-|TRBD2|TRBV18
TGTGCCAGCTCACCATCTAGCGGGAGTCTGAATGAGCAGTTCTTC
CASSPSSGSLNEQFF